The text below deals with one T cell receptor (beta chain). Its antigen is unknown. This sample was taken from a study of T cell responses to AZD1222 COVID-19 vaccine. Whole-study findings and limits: Clonal diversity was possibly underestimated; the donors were predominantly white British and more often female.

Sequencing was performed with immunoSEQ multiplex PCR; in TCRdb, only in-frame clones are kept and a portion is missing. The sample comprises approximately 100,000 clones, 85% of which are singletons, and about 4.5% rests with the top ten. The study pooled second doses at about 4 or about 12 weeks. The CDR3 contains 16 residues. The material sequenced was peripheral blood, taken 28 days after the second AZD1222 dose. The TCR sequence derives from an adult who received the AZD1222 COVID-19 vaccine. The chain employs TRBV21-1 and TRBJ2-5. TRBV21-1 constitutes a pseudogene. CDR3 DNA: TGTGCCAGCAGCAAACCCCTCGTCCCTAAGGAAGAGACCCAGTACTTC. Its protein is CASSKPLVPKEETQYF.